This T cell receptor beta chain derives from a study of blood T cell repertoires in COVID-19. In the study overall: The United States, Italy and Spain were the sources of the acute and convalescent COVID-19 samples. The cDNA or gDNA used as material had been derived from T cells, B-cell-depleted T cells, or PBMCs.

Measured with immunoSEQ multiplex PCR; TCRdb has only the in-frame clones, and not every one. Found here are around 430,000 clones, 70% to 90% of them singletons; the top ten hold around 12%. V gave up 3 bases and J gave up 7 bases, with 8 bases separating them. The CDR3 loop spans 12 amino acids. In germline, CDR1 is SGHTS, CDR2 YDEGEE. Patients from Seattle were sampled longitudinally, starting during active infection. This chain links TRBV5-8 with TRBJ1-5; D ambiguous. Sequenced: peripheral blood. This TCR was sampled from a woman in her 50s with COVID-19, enrolled during active disease. The CDR3 nucleotides are TGTGCCAGCAGCTCAGGAAAGCAGCCCCAGCATTTT. It specifies CASSSGKQPQHF.